This T cell receptor beta chain was identified during a study of T-cell memory formation after mild COVID-19. Study summary: In these data, TCR clusters were largely donor specific. General study results and limits: While clones contracting from day 15 to 85 were balanced between CD4 and CD8, later expanders leaned CD4+. Mainly in CM and EM were contracting CD4+ clones; CD8+ were in EMRA.

This clonotype was seen more than once but under ten times. Its specificity is unknown. The CDR3 sequence is 13 residues long. V was clipped by 4 bases and J by 6 bases, with 13 bases between them. Per the germline V gene, CDR1 is SQVTM and CDR2 is ANQGSEA. Each CDR3 protein gets one entry after TCRdb re-called the 5' RACE reads with MiXCR. The sample lists 550,000 to 650,000 distinct CDR3 sequences; around 16% were seen once. The sequence came from an adult woman who had mild COVID-19 (a few samples of this study predate the infection). Cell type and time point are not known. V and J are TRBV29-1 and TRBJ2-1; possibly TRBD1 for D (6 bases). Sequenced: PBMCs or a T cell subset sorted from them (not recorded which). DNA for the CDR3: TGCAGCGTTGGCTCAGGGGAGCGCAATGAGCAGTTCTTC. Translated: CSVGSGERNEQFF.